What follows are 16 T cell receptor beta chains derived from one specimen sequenced in a study of T cells in Graves' hyperthyroidism and ophthalmopathy. The investigators amplified TCR beta CDR3 regions from RNA transcripts. TCR CDR3 regions were first amplified by RT-PCR with HTBI primers. TCRdb analysed the multiplex PCR reads with MiXCR anew, one entry per CDR3 protein. The sample has hundreds of thousands of distinct CDR3 sequences, around 42% seen once. Sequences were obtained from peripheral blood or thyroid tissue (not recorded which). Source of these receptors: a woman between 18 and 30 years old with Graves' hyperthyroidism.

The chain is built from TRBV15 and TRBJ2-6; 8 bases align to TRBD2. The CDR3 is made up of 13 amino acids. V was clipped by 4 bases and J by 15 bases; unmatched bases: 8. Germline V CDR1 and CDR2: LNHNV, YYDKDF (reference sequence). The CDR3 DNA follows: TGTGCCACCAGCACCCGGGGTCTAGCGGGCCTGACTTTC. Residues: CATSTRGLAGLTF.

This sequence joins TRBV7-9 and TRBJ1-1; D is uncertain. Germline V gene data show CDR1 as SEHNR and CDR2 as FQNEAQ (reference sequence). CDR3 length: 12 residues. V dropped 5 bases and J dropped 6 bases, with 10 bases sitting between them. The CDR3 here is CASSPATAEAFF. As DNA, the CDR3 is TGTGCCAGCAGCCCCGCCACGGCTGAAGCTTTCTTT. The entire variable domain, with the rest obtained from reference TRBV7-9 and TRBJ1-1, is as follows: DTGVSQNPRHKITKRGQNVTFRCDPISEHNRLYWYRQTLGQGPEFLTYFQNEAQLEKSRLLSDRFSAERPKGSFSTLEIQRTEQGDSAMYLCASSPATAEAFFGQGTRLTVV.

The chain joins TRBV15 to TRBJ1-5; D is uncertain. This CDR3 region has 19 residues. CDR1 is LNHNV, CDR2 YYDKDF, per germline (reference sequence). V was pared by 0 bases and J by 1 base, with 19 bases between. Here the CDR3 DNA reads TGTGCCACCAGCAGAGATCTAAACCCGCTCGGCAGGAGCAATCAGCCCCAGCATTTT. Protein sequence: CATSRDLNPLGRSNQPQHF.

This clonotype has a handful of counts. The V gene is TRBV10-3, the J gene TRBJ1-4, with D tentatively TRBD1 (5 bases). The germline V and J ends were trimmed by 10 bases and 8 bases, with 17 bases remaining between them. The CDR3 is 13 residues long. Per the germline V gene, CDR1 is ENHRY and CDR2 is SYGVKD. The DNA for the CDR3 is TGTGCCAGCAGAGCCCGGGGCGCAGAAAAACTGTTTTTT. Translated, it gives CASRARGAEKLFF.

This clonotype was recorded at least ten times. V usage is TRBV29-1 and J usage is TRBJ2-7, with D perhaps TRBD1 or TRBD2 (5 bases each). This CDR3 is 13 amino acids long. With 4 bases removed from V and 4 bases from J, the gap between germline ends came to 14 bases. Germline-derived CDR1 and CDR2 are SQVTM and ANQGSEA. In DNA form, the CDR3 reads TGCAGCGTTGGAGGGGCCGGCGGATACGAGCAGTACTTC. This gives the protein CSVGGAGGYEQYF.

This clonotype showed up many times. The rearrangement uses TRBV2 and TRBJ1-5; a weak D match, TRBD1 (6 bases). CDR1 is SNHLY, CDR2 FYNNEI, per germline. The length of the CDR3 is 14 residues. V lost 4 bases, J lost 0 bases, and 7 bases lay in between. CDR3 bases: TGTGCCAGCAGTGGGACAGTTAGCAATCAGCCCCAGCATTTT. Its translation: CASSGTVSNQPQHF. The whole variable domain, remainder taken from reference TRBV2 and TRBJ1-5, is EPEVTQTPSHQVTQMGQEVILRCVPISNHLYFYWYRQILGQKVEFLVSFYNNEISEKSEIFDDQFSVERPDGSNFTLKIRSTKLEDSAMYFCASSGTVSNQPQHFGDGTRLSIL.

Concerning this clonotype itself: The junction departs from germline at one end; a sequencing error may be responsible. The CDR3 nucleotides are TGTGCCAGCAGCGTAGACCGGACTGAAGCTTTCTTT. Translating gives CASSVDRTEAFF. The V gene is TRBV11-2, the J gene TRBJ1-1; D is undetermined. The CDR3 covers 12 residues. Germline values: CDR1 SGHAT, CDR2 FQNNGV. Based on the CDR3 plus reference TRBV11-2 and TRBJ1-1, the full variable domain is EAGVAQSPRYKIIEKRQSVAFWCNPISGHATLYWYQQILGQGPKLLIQFQNNGVVDDSQLPKDRFSAERLKGVDSTLKIQPAKLEDSAVYLCASSVDRTEAFFGQGTRLTVV.

The V call is TRBV29-1, the J call TRBJ1-3; D is perhaps TRBD1 (5 bases). Germline CDR1 and CDR2: SQVTM and ANQGSEA. The V and J ends lost 5 bases and 8 bases respectively, with 10 bases between them. This CDR3 has 11 residues. This chain's CDR3 is CSVFPGDTIYF. The CDR3 DNA is TGCAGCGTTTTCCCGGGGGACACCATATATTTT.

This chain links TRBV10-3 with TRBJ2-7; 7 nucleotides agree with TRBD1. The CDR3 totals 16 residues. V shed 0 bases and J 1 base; nucleotides not matched to a gene: 6. Germline V lookup: CDR1 ENHRY, CDR2 SYGVKD. DNA of the CDR3: TGTGCCATCAGTGAGTCCCTCGACAGGGAATCCTACGAGCAGTACTTC. Translating it yields CAISESLDRESYEQYF.

The rearrangement uses TRBV7-4 and TRBJ1-5; no reliable D call. Trimming left V 2 bases short and J 4 bases short, with 15 bases between. This CDR3 is built from 16 residues. From germline, CDR1 is SGHVT and CDR2 SQSDAQ. In DNA form, the CDR3 reads TGTGCCAGCAGCTTAAGCTCCGGACGGCTTAATCAGCCCCAGCATTTT. Translation gives CASSLSSGRLNQPQHF.

The chain uses TRBV7-2 and TRBJ1-5; no firm D call. The V gene's germline CDR1 is SGHTA and CDR2 FQGNSA. V was clipped by 5 bases and J by 1 base, with 12 bases between them. CDR3 length equals 15 residues. As DNA, the CDR3 is TGTGCCAGCAGCCGCGTGGCGGGGAGCAATCAGCCCCAGCATTTT. It yields the protein CASSRVAGSNQPQHF.

The sample holds a few counts of this clonotype. The chain uses TRBV5-1 and TRBJ1-1; TRBD1 agrees at 7 bases. Germline V gives CDR1 SGHRS, CDR2 YFSETQ. The CDR3 runs 15 residues. V was clipped by 0 bases and J by 2 bases; unmatched bases: 4. CDR3 region: CASSLGVGGNTEAFF. DNA of the CDR3: TGCGCCAGCAGCTTGGGAGTAGGGGGCAACACTGAAGCTTTCTTT.

This sequence joins TRBV12-3 or TRBV12-4 and TRBJ1-5; D call uncertain. CDR3 length: 13 amino acids. V was pared by 6 bases and J by 14 bases, with 20 bases between. CDR3 DNA sequence: TGTGCCAGCAGCCACCTGGTCGGCGGAGAAAAGCATTTT. Translated: CASSHLVGGEKHF.

The gene calls are TRBV29-1 and TRBJ2-5; 7 nucleotides line up with TRBD2. From germline, CDR1 is SQVTM and CDR2 ANQGSEA. This CDR3 contains 13 residues. J lost 5 bases, V lost 6 bases, and 9 bases had no gene match. CDR3 sequence (DNA): TGCAGCGTGACGGTTACTAGCGTTGAGACCCAGTACTTC. Encoded protein: CSVTVTSVETQYF. Supplemented by reference TRBV29-1 and TRBJ2-5, the full variable domain reads SAVISQKPSRDICQRGTSLTIQCQVDSQVTMMFWYRQQPGQSLTLIATANQGSEATYESGFVIDKFPISRPNLTFSTLTVSNMSPEDSSIYLCSVTVTSVETQYFGPGTRLLVL.

CDR3: CASSPKDAYGYTF. In DNA form, the CDR3 reads TGTGCCAGCAGCCCCAAGGACGCCTATGGCTACACCTTC. The chain combines TRBV14 with TRBJ1-2; no definite D call. There are 13 residues in the CDR3. The V gene lost 4 bases and the J gene lost 4 bases, with 10 bases spanning the gap. CDR1 is SGHDN, CDR2 FVKESK, per germline.

This chain joins TRBV20-1 and TRBJ2-3, with 9 bases identical to TRBD2. The V gene's germline CDR1 is DFQATT and CDR2 SNEGSKA (reference sequence). CDR3 size: 15 residues. With V trimmed by 6 bases and J by 5 bases, 12 bases remained unmatched. In nucleotides, the CDR3 is TGCAGTGCCGCACGTTTAGCGGGAGTTGAAGATACGCAGTATTTT. As protein: CSAARLAGVEDTQYF.